Listed here is a single TCR beta chain. The CDR3 sequence is 16 residues long. This specimen comes from a study of T cell responses to AZD1222 COVID-19 vaccine. Investigators merged groups given second doses at roughly 4 or roughly 12 weeks. This table comes from immunoSEQ multiplex PCR, and its TCRdb copy is limited to in-frame clones, with some not included. This repertoire shows about 81,000 clones, under 95% found once; its top ten account for more than 9%. This sequence originates from an adult who received the AZD1222 COVID-19 vaccine. The rearrangement links TRBV12-2 to TRBJ1-1. TRBV12-2 is a recognized pseudogene. Sequencing was performed on peripheral blood, taken 28 days after the second AZD1222 dose. The CDR3 here is CASRFPGPDSGTEAFF. Here the CDR3 DNA reads TGTGCAAGTCGCTTCCCAGGCCCCGACTCGGGCACTGAAGCTTTCTTT.